Following are 23 T cell receptor beta chains from one sample sequenced in a study of shared clonotypes between healthy human individuals (dated by TCRdb to about 2020). Libraries were prepared through the immunoSEQ multiplex PCR assay. In TCRdb, the immuneACCESS table is reduced to in-frame sequences with V and J assigned. These tables do not hold every clone; where another copy was compared, an unresolved V gene accounts for under half, and the others remain unexplained. A total of 1.5 million to 1.9 million clones appear in this sample, approximately 98% of them only once. The ten largest clonotypes hold 0.45% of the sample. The material sequenced was naive CD4+ T cells sorted from blood. The cell subset or site label here, explained by the study, means: CD45RA+ positively selected. The receptors originated from a man aged 30-40 years in good health.

The chain employs TRBV11-2 and TRBJ2-1, with D possibly being TRBD1 (6 bases). CDR3 size: 15 residues. V dropped 5 bases and J dropped 5 bases, with 16 bases sitting between them. The germline CDR1 and CDR2 sequences are SGHAT and FQNNGV. The CDR3 bases are TGTGCCAGCAGCGTATGGGGACAACTCAACAATGAGCAGTTCTTC. Protein: CASSVWGQLNNEQFF. Full variable domain (missing parts from reference TRBV11-2 and TRBJ2-1): EAGVAQSPRYKIIEKRQSVAFWCNPISGHATLYWYQQILGQGPKLLIQFQNNGVVDDSQLPKDRFSAERLKGVDSTLKIQPAKLEDSAVYLCASSVWGQLNNEQFFGPGTRLTVL.

Turning to this clone: A read error may produce the germline difference seen at one junction end. The chain joins TRBV19 to TRBJ2-5, with D maybe TRBD1 (6 bases). CDR1 and CDR2 from the germline V gene are LNHDA and SQIVND (reference sequence). This CDR3 is built from 13 residues. This CDR3 is CASIAGDQETQYF. In DNA form, the CDR3 reads TGTGCCAGTATCGCAGGGGACCAGGAGACCCAGTACTTC.

This sequence joins TRBV5-6 and TRBJ1-1, with TRBD1 as a possible D gene (5 bases). The V end was cut by 0 bases, the J end by 4 bases, with 10 bases between. The V gene's germline CDR1 is SGHDT and CDR2 YYEEEE. The CDR3 runs 14 residues. CDR3 nucleotides: TGTGCCAGCAGCTTGGTGGCGGGGCCCACTGAAGCTTTCTTT. It is translated as CASSLVAGPTEAFF.

The chain employs TRBV18 and TRBJ1-1; the D gene is possibly TRBD1 (6 bases). Germline loops: CDR1 KGHSH, CDR2 LQKENI. The CDR3 spans 15 residues. Trimming stripped 3 bases from V and 1 base from J, with 12 bases between. In DNA form, the CDR3 reads TGTGCCAGCTCACCGAGGGACACCTCGAACACTGAAGCTTTCTTT. Its protein product is CASSPRDTSNTEAFF.

This clone was seen only once. The chain carries TRBV6-4 and TRBJ1-4; D ambiguous. The germline V gene encodes CDR1 MRHNA and CDR2 SNTAGT. The CDR3 totals 15 residues. The V gene lost 0 bases and the J gene lost 4 bases, with 9 bases spanning the gap. CDR3 nucleotides: TGTGCCAGCAGTGACTCTCCGGGGAATAATGAAAAACTGTTTTTT. Translated: CASSDSPGNNEKLFF.

This chain joins TRBV7-6 and TRBJ2-5; TRBD1 is a possible D gene (5 bases). V shed 0 bases and J shed 7 bases, with 12 bases lying between them. The CDR3 has 14 residues. CDR1 is SGHVS, CDR2 FNYEAQ, per germline. Here the CDR3 reads CASSLAAGSRTQYF. In DNA form, the CDR3 reads TGTGCCAGCAGCTTAGCCGCAGGGTCCCGGACCCAGTACTTC.

The chain has TRBV6-5 and TRBJ1-1, with TRBD1 as a possible D gene (5 bases). CDR1 is MNHEY and CDR2 is SVGAGI in the germline V gene. V lost 4 bases, J lost 1 base, and 7 bases lay in between. The CDR3 is made up of 13 amino acids. CDR3 DNA sequence: TGTGCCAGCAGTTGGACACCGAACACTGAAGCTTTCTTT. It translates to CASSWTPNTEAFF.

V gene TRBV19 combines with J gene TRBJ1-2, with 7 bases identical to TRBD1. This CDR3 contains 16 residues. The germline gives CDR1 LNHDA, CDR2 SQIVND (reference sequence). V lost 3 bases and J lost 4; bases outside the gene matches: 11. CDR3 coding DNA: TGTGCCAGTAGTATTTACCTAAGAAGGACAGGCTATGGCTACACCTTC. It codes for CASSIYLRRTGYGYTF.

This clone has just one count. The V gene is TRBV5-6, the J gene TRBJ2-6; D remains ambiguous. CDR1 SGHDT and CDR2 YYEEEE come from the germline V gene. V was trimmed by 0 bases and J by 0 bases, leaving 1 base between them. The length of the CDR3 is 14 residues. This chain's CDR3 is CASSLGSGANVLTF. The DNA of the CDR3 is TGTGCCAGCAGCTTGGGCTCTGGGGCCAACGTCCTGACTTTC.

The rearrangement links TRBV5-4 to TRBJ2-6; tentative D call: TRBD1 (6 bases). The CDR3 loop spans 16 amino acids. The V end was cut by 4 bases, the J end by 2 bases, with 13 bases between. Germline CDR1 SGHNT, CDR2 YYREEE (reference sequence). CDR3 protein: CASSRLEGAGANVLTF. As DNA, the CDR3 is TGTGCCAGCAGCCGACTCGAGGGGGCTGGGGCCAACGTCCTGACTTTC. Complete variable domain (other parts from reference TRBV5-4 and TRBJ2-6): ETGVTQSPTHLIKTRGQQVTLRCSSQSGHNTVSWYQQALGQGPQFIFQYYREEENGRGNFPPRFSGLQFPNYSSELNVNALELDDSALYLCASSRLEGAGANVLTFGAGSRLTVL.

The chain links TRBV10-2 to TRBJ2-7; 7 positions agree with TRBD2. The germline CDR1 and CDR2 sequences are WSHSY and SAAADI. CDR3 size: 14 residues. Trimming removed 2 bases from V and 2 bases from J; junction bases left unmatched: 3. The CDR3 spells CASSEGGSPYEQYF. The CDR3 coding sequence is TGCGCCAGCAGTGAGGGCGGGAGTCCCTACGAGCAGTACTTC.

The V gene is TRBV29-1, the J gene TRBJ2-3; a possible D gene is TRBD1 (6 bases). Germline V CDR1 and CDR2: SQVTM, ANQGSEA. This CDR3 comprises 15 residues. With 4 bases removed from V and 0 bases from J, the gap between germline ends came to 14 bases. In nucleotides, the CDR3 is TGCAGCGTTGGGGGACACAGCAAGAGCACAGATACGCAGTATTTT. It codes for CSVGGHSKSTDTQYF.

In DNA form, the CDR3 reads TGTGCCAGCAGCCCTAGGTTAGCGGGGACCTACGAGCAGTACTTC. Its protein is CASSPRLAGTYEQYF. The V call is TRBV5-4, the J call TRBJ2-7; TRBD2 agrees at 8 bases. The CDR3 is made up of 15 amino acids. The germline CDR1 and CDR2 sequences are SGHNT and YYREEE (reference sequence). V lost 4 bases to trimming and J lost 2 bases; unmatched junction nucleotides: 8.

V usage is TRBV19 and J usage is TRBJ2-7; 9 bases agree with TRBD2. This CDR3 spans 15 amino acids. V lost 4 bases and J lost 4; bases outside the gene matches: 8. Germline V gene sequence: CDR1 LNHDA, CDR2 SQIVND (reference sequence). The CDR3 sequence: CASSTGTSRSYEQYF. DNA of the CDR3: TGTGCCAGTAGTACCGGGACTAGCAGAAGTTACGAGCAGTACTTC. Full variable domain (rest looked up from reference TRBV19 and TRBJ2-7): DGGITQSPKYLFRKEGQNVTLSCEQNLNHDAMYWYRQDPGQGLRLIYYSQIVNDFQKGDIAEGYSVSREKKESFPLTVTSAQKNPTAFYLCASSTGTSRSYEQYFGPGTRLTVT.

CDR3 coding DNA: TGTGCCAGCAGTGATAGGACAGGGGGCTGGACTGAAGCTTTCTTT. This translates into CASSDRTGGWTEAFF. V is TRBV6-1 and J is TRBJ1-1; 11 bases map to TRBD1. J was trimmed by 5 bases and V by 3 bases; bases with no gene match: 5. This CDR3 contains 15 residues. The germline V gene has CDR1 MNHNS and CDR2 SASEGT.

V gene TRBV11-2 combines with J gene TRBJ2-7; TRBD2 matches 7 bases. This CDR3 comprises 16 residues. V lost 8 bases to trimming and J lost 1 base; unmatched junction nucleotides: 14. Germline lookup yields CDR1 SGHAT and CDR2 FQNNGV. The CDR3 spells CASASPRRERSYEQYF. DNA of the CDR3: TGTGCCAGCGCTTCCCCCCGGCGGGAGAGGTCCTACGAGCAGTACTTC.

The chain uses TRBV7-9 and TRBJ1-2; D gene uncertain. Looked up from germline, CDR1 is SEHNR and CDR2 is FQNEAQ (reference sequence). The CDR3 spans 12 residues. The ends were cut back, 8 bases at V and 4 bases at J, with 11 bases in the middle. The CDR3 region is CASSEGGYGYTF. The CDR3 nucleotides are TGTGCCAGCTCGGAGGGTGGCTATGGCTACACCTTC.

This chain uses TRBV28 with TRBJ1-5, with D unresolved. Germline V lookup: CDR1 MDHEN, CDR2 SYDVKM. V lost 9 bases and J lost 7, with 22 bases in between. There are 15 residues in the CDR3. In nucleotides, the CDR3 is TGTGCCAGTACTGAAAGCAAGGCTGGGAAGCAGCCCCAGCATTTT. It translates to CASTESKAGKQPQHF.

The chain carries TRBV10-2 and TRBJ2-7; unclear D gene. The CDR3 contains 15 residues. Germline V CDR1 and CDR2: WSHSY, SAAADI. V was pared by 1 base and J by 5 bases, with 15 bases between. The CDR3 spells CASSEFIWVQHEQYF. In nucleotides, the CDR3 is TGCGCCAGCAGTGAGTTCATATGGGTTCAACACGAGCAGTACTTC.

The chain links TRBV10-1 to TRBJ2-1; 8 bases align to TRBD2. V dropped 6 bases and J dropped 4; count of bases not matched to a gene: 11. CDR3 size: 16 residues. The V gene's germline CDR1 is WNHNN and CDR2 SYGVQD (reference sequence). Written as DNA, the CDR3 is TGCGCCAGCAGACCACGAGGAGCGGGGGTTTACAATGAGCAGTTCTTC. Amino acid sequence: CASRPRGAGVYNEQFF.

J is TRBJ2-7 and V is TRBV27; D is uncertain. The germline V and J ends were trimmed by 6 bases and 5 bases, with 17 bases remaining between them. The CDR3 contains 14 residues. In germline, CDR1 is MNHEY, CDR2 SMNVEV (reference sequence). CDR3 amino acids: CASSRRMGLDEQYF. The CDR3 DNA reads as TGTGCCAGCAGCCGTCGTATGGGCTTGGACGAGCAGTACTTC.

The chain has TRBV28 and TRBJ1-5, with 8 bases fitting TRBD1. The V gene end was trimmed by 6 bases and the J gene end by 9 bases; junction bases not matched to a gene: 10. The CDR3 runs 14 residues. Germline lookup yields CDR1 MDHEN and CDR2 SYDVKM. Here the CDR3 reads CASRPRQGFWPQHF. CDR3 bases: TGTGCCAGCAGGCCACGACAGGGGTTTTGGCCCCAGCATTTT.

The chain has TRBV7-2 and TRBJ1-1; possibly TRBD1 for D (5 bases). CDR1 and CDR2 from the germline V gene are SGHTA and FQGNSA. CDR3 size: 13 residues. V was pared by 5 bases and J by 3 bases, with 10 bases between. The CDR3 spells CASSPQGYTEAFF. In DNA form, the CDR3 reads TGTGCCAGCAGCCCCCAGGGCTACACTGAAGCTTTCTTT. Based on the CDR3 plus reference TRBV7-2 and TRBJ1-1, the full variable domain is GAGVSQSPSNKVTEKGKDVELRCDPISGHTALYWYRQSLGQGLEFLIYFQGNSAPDKSGLPSDRFSAERTGGSVSTLTIQRTQQEDSAVYLCASSPQGYTEAFFGQGTRLTVV.